Below, 11 T cell receptor beta chains from the same sample are listed, as sequenced in a study of chemoradiotherapy in HPV16-positive cancers. The method was immunoSEQ multiplex PCR; TCRdb's version includes in-frame clones alone and lacks a portion of them. The data show over 10,000 clones, roughly 84% seen once. Sequenced here: blood, sampled from a patient who underwent chemoradiotherapy. The receptors were sampled from a human donor with HPV-associated anogenital cancer.

The chain is built from TRBV29-1 and TRBJ2-3, with 8 positions matching TRBD1. Per germline, CDR1 SQVTM and CDR2 ANQGSEA. V lost 3 bases to trimming and J lost 2 bases; unmatched junction nucleotides: 10. This CDR3 region has 16 residues. The CDR3 DNA follows: TGCAGCGTTGATGGCCACAGGGGGTTAGTCACAGATACGCAGTATTTT. Amino acid sequence: CSVDGHRGLVTDTQYF.

The chain couples TRBV15 to TRBJ1-6; D remains ambiguous. Trimming stripped 3 bases from V and 5 bases from J, with 20 bases between. The V gene's germline CDR1 is LNHNV and CDR2 YYDKDF (reference sequence). The CDR3 extends over 18 amino acids. The CDR3 protein is CATSSYPRWERNNSPLHF. CDR3 nucleotide sequence: TGTGCCACCAGCAGCTATCCCAGATGGGAGCGGAATAATTCACCCCTCCACTTT.

The rearrangement joins TRBV30 to TRBJ1-2; D remains unclear. Trimming shortened V by 1 base and J by 4 bases, and 4 bases separated the two germline ends. Germline-derived CDR1 and CDR2 are GTSNPN and SVGIG (reference sequence). This CDR3 has 11 amino acids. CDR3 residues: CAWSDVYGYTF. The CDR3, as DNA: TGTGCCTGGAGTGACGTCTATGGCTACACCTTC.

This chain's CDR3 is CAISGAGDEQFF. The CDR3 coding sequence is TGTGCCATCTCAGGGGCAGGTGATGAGCAGTTCTTC. This chain links TRBV10-3 with TRBJ2-1; maybe TRBD1 (6 bases). Looked up from germline, CDR1 is ENHRY and CDR2 is SYGVKD. The V end lost 8 bases, the J end lost 8 bases, and 13 bases lay between the germline ends. This CDR3 is 12 amino acids long.

The rearrangement uses TRBV7-6 and TRBJ2-5; unclear D gene. Trimming took 3 bases from V and 1 from J, leaving 9 bases between them. The CDR3 runs to 14 residues. Germline V gene data show CDR1 as SGHVS and CDR2 as FNYEAQ. The CDR3 reads CASSLGYSQETQYF. CDR3 nucleotides: TGTGCCAGCAGCTTGGGGTATAGCCAAGAGACCCAGTACTTC.

The chain is built from TRBV7-9 and TRBJ1-2; 9 bases match TRBD1. CDR3 size: 14 residues. With 5 bases clipped from V and 8 bases from J, the junction kept 9 bases outside the gene matches. Germline values: CDR1 SEHNR, CDR2 FQNEAQ (reference sequence). The CDR3 reads CASSVPGQGGGYTF. CDR3 bases: TGTGCCAGCAGCGTACCGGGACAGGGAGGCGGCTACACCTTC.

V usage is TRBV7-3 and J usage is TRBJ1-3; D remains ambiguous. This CDR3 spans 12 amino acids. Germline CDR1 is SGHTA and CDR2 is FQGTGA. With 2 bases removed from V and 9 bases from J, the gap between germline ends came to 8 bases. The CDR3 region is CASSLVLVTIYF. CDR3 nucleotide sequence: TGTGCCAGCAGCTTAGTTCTTGTCACCATATATTTT.

The CDR3, as DNA: TGTGCCAGTCGAGAACGGGTAACCGGAATCGGTGAGCAGTTCTTC. This translates into CASRERVTGIGEQFF. This rearrangement joins TRBV6-6 to TRBJ2-1; no reliable D call. Trimming left V 9 bases short and J 9 bases short, with 24 bases between. This CDR3 region has 15 residues. CDR1 and CDR2 from the germline V gene are MNHNY and SVGAGI (reference sequence).

The chain employs TRBV19 and TRBJ1-1; D not resolved. Germline CDR1 and CDR2: LNHDA and SQIVND (reference sequence). This CDR3 is built from 14 residues. V was pared by 3 bases and J by 8 bases, with 16 bases between. The CDR3 region has the DNA TGTGCCAGTAGTATGGACGGAGGTCTTGACGAAGCTTTCTTT. Translating it yields CASSMDGGLDEAFF.

The J gene is TRBJ1-1, the V gene TRBV13; no clear D. Germline lookup yields CDR1 PRHDT and CDR2 FYEKMQ (reference sequence). The ends were cut back, 5 bases at V and 0 bases at J, with 16 bases in the middle. This CDR3 is built from 16 residues. CDR3 DNA: TGTGCCAGCAGCACCCGCAAGGTGTGGATGAACACTGAAGCTTTCTTT. It specifies CASSTRKVWMNTEAFF.

The V call is TRBV19, the J call TRBJ1-3; 7 bases map to TRBD1. Germline CDR1 LNHDA, CDR2 SQIVND (reference sequence). The CDR3 sequence is 14 residues long. The trim removed 9 bases at V and 0 bases at J, leaving 5 bases unmatched. CDR3 residues: CASQQGNSGNTIYF. The CDR3 DNA reads as TGTGCCAGCCAACAGGGGAACTCTGGAAACACCATATATTTT.